These 17 T cell receptor beta chains were all obtained from the same sample, sequenced in a study of Graves' ophthalmopathy and Graves' hyperthyroidism. Amplifying from RNA transcripts, the study obtained TCR beta CDR3 regions. The library came from an HTBI-primed first-round RT-PCR and a second-round multiplex PCR. TCRdb passed the multiplex PCR reads through MiXCR, listing each CDR3 protein once. The sample has around 1.1 million distinct CDR3 sequences, 35% to 40% seen once. Sequencing input: peripheral blood or thyroid tissue (not recorded which). The receptors were gathered from an adult man with Graves' hyperthyroidism.

The chain is built from TRBV5-1 and TRBJ1-6, with 8 nucleotides matching TRBD1. This CDR3 has 16 amino acids. V was pared by 0 bases and J by 9 bases, with 8 bases of the junction left unmatched. CDR1 is SGHRS and CDR2 is YFSETQ in the germline V gene. The CDR3 sequence is CASSLDGRGRGSPLHF. The CDR3 DNA sequence: TGCGCCAGCAGCTTGGATGGCAGGGGGCGAGGTTCACCCCTCCACTTT. Drawing the rest from reference TRBV5-1 and TRBJ1-6, the complete variable domain is KAGVTQTPRYLIKTRGQQVTLSCSPISGHRSVSWYQQTPGQGLQFLFEYFSETQRNKGNFPGRFSGRQFSNSRSEMNVSTLELGDSALYLCASSLDGRGRGSPLHFGNGTRLTVT.

The genes are TRBV30 and TRBJ1-1, with TRBD1 identical over 9 bases. This CDR3 has 17 amino acids. Germline assignment: CDR1 GTSNPN and CDR2 SVGIG (reference sequence). V lost 2 bases and J lost 0; bases outside the gene matches: 10. CDR3 region: CAWSRGSGTGMNTEAFF. CDR3 bases: TGTGCCTGGAGTCGCGGTTCCGGGACAGGGATGAACACTGAAGCTTTCTTT.

This clonotype was counted only a few times. V is TRBV11-2 and J is TRBJ2-5; 9 positions match TRBD2. Per the germline V gene, CDR1 is SGHAT and CDR2 is FQNNGV. V was pared by 5 bases and J by 5 bases, with 12 bases of the junction left unmatched. CDR3 length equals 16 residues. CDR3 sequence (DNA): TGTGCCAGCAGCCTCACCCCGGGACTAGCTGTCGAGACCCAGTACTTC. Its translation: CASSLTPGLAVETQYF.

This clonotype was seen ten or more times. The genes are TRBV20-1 and TRBJ2-7; D possibly corresponds to TRBD1 (6 bases). Deletions cut 7 bases from V and 6 bases from J, with 22 bases between. This CDR3 is 14 amino acids long. CDR1 is DFQATT and CDR2 is SNEGSKA in the germline V gene (reference sequence). The DNA for the CDR3 is TGCAGTGTAACAGCGGAACAGGGTGTTCGCGAGCAGTACTTC. Protein product: CSVTAEQGVREQYF.

This sequence joins TRBV20-1 and TRBJ1-6; no reliable D call. The CDR3 runs to 16 residues. Per the germline V gene, CDR1 is DFQATT and CDR2 is SNEGSKA (reference sequence). V lost 1 base, J lost 3 bases, and 13 bases lay in between. The CDR3 spells CSARAGPTIYNSPLHF. The CDR3 DNA reads TGCAGTGCTAGAGCCGGACCAACTATCTATAATTCACCCCTCCACTTT.

At least ten counts were recorded for this clonotype. The chain employs TRBV10-3 and TRBJ1-4; D unclear. Germline CDR1 ENHRY, CDR2 SYGVKD. The CDR3 runs to 12 residues. V was trimmed by 1 base and J by 8 bases, leaving 5 bases between them. CDR3 sequence reads: CAISEYGEKLFF. The DNA for the CDR3 is TGTGCCATCAGTGAGTATGGAGAAAAACTGTTTTTT.

Only a few counts were recorded for this clonotype. This chain connects TRBV12-3 or TRBV12-4 to TRBJ2-7, with D possibly TRBD1 on 6 matching bases. Trimming stripped 5 bases from V and 6 bases from J, with 23 bases between. This CDR3 is built from 16 residues. The CDR3 sequence: CASSPCYRVQGCEQYF. CDR3 nucleotides: TGTGCCAGCAGTCCCTGCTACAGGGTGCAGGGGTGCGAGCAGTACTTC.

The chain employs TRBV10-3 and TRBJ2-7; the D gene could be TRBD1 or TRBD2 (6 bases each). The V gene's germline CDR1 is ENHRY and CDR2 SYGVKD. V lost 10 bases and J 3 bases, leaving 19 bases between the germline ends. The CDR3 has 14 amino acids. The CDR3 here is CASKHGGGYYEQYF. DNA of the CDR3: TGTGCCAGCAAACACGGAGGGGGTTACTACGAGCAGTACTTC.

This clonotype appeared a single time. The J gene is TRBJ1-2, the V gene TRBV29-1, with 8 bases matching TRBD1. The V gene's germline CDR1 is SQVTM and CDR2 ANQGSEA. After removal of 0 bases from V and 4 bases from J, the junction contained 10 bases not matched to a gene. The CDR3 runs to 16 residues. This chain's CDR3 is CSVEDPQGADRYGYTF. The CDR3 nucleotides read TGCAGCGTTGAAGATCCCCAGGGGGCAGACCGCTATGGCTACACCTTC.

To note about this clonotype: This may arise from a read error, as a much more abundant clone is one base away. The chain recombines TRBV6-2 or TRBV6-3 with TRBJ1-2; 10 bases align to TRBD1. Germline V gene sequence: CDR1 MNHEY, CDR2 SVGEGT. The CDR3 extends over 17 amino acids. The CDR3 bases are TGTGCCAGCGGTTACTCGGGACAGGGGACGGGAGGTTATGGCTACACCTTC. Protein: CASGYSGQGTGGYGYTF.

This clonotype was seen many times. This chain joins TRBV7-9 and TRBJ1-5; 7 bases agree with TRBD1. Per germline, CDR1 SEHNR and CDR2 FQNEAQ (reference sequence). The CDR3 extends over 16 amino acids. V lost 1 base and J lost 4; bases outside the gene matches: 7. The CDR3 coding sequence is TGTGCCAGCAGCTTAGGTGGAGGACAGGTAAATCAGCCCCAGCATTTT. Translating it yields CASSLGGGQVNQPQHF. The full variable domain, its missing parts supplied by reference TRBV7-9 and TRBJ1-5, is DTGVSQNPRHKITKRGQNVTFRCDPISEHNRLYWYRQTLGQGPEFLTYFQNEAQLEKSRLLSDRFSAERPKGSFSTLEIQRTEQGDSAMYLCASSLGGGQVNQPQHFGDGTRLSIL.

The CDR3 loop reads CASSLGDRFYEQYF. In DNA, the CDR3 is TGCGCCAGCAGCTTGGGGGACAGGTTCTACGAGCAGTACTTC. The chain employs TRBV5-1 and TRBJ2-7, with 8 bases matching TRBD1. Germline CDR1 and CDR2: SGHRS and YFSETQ. Trimming took 0 bases from V and 3 from J; bases not matched to a gene: 2. This CDR3 comprises 14 residues.

The table lists this clonotype with a few counts. The rearrangement joins TRBV9 to TRBJ1-6; 7 bases match TRBD1. CDR1 and CDR2 from the germline V gene are SGDLS and YYNGEE. V shed 3 bases and J 6 bases; nucleotides not matched to a gene: 9. The CDR3 has 16 amino acids. CDR3 DNA sequence: TGTGCCAGCAGCGGAAGACAGGGTTTTATTAATTCACCCCTCCACTTT. Translated, it gives CASSGRQGFINSPLHF.

In its sample, this clonotype was seen a few times. The chain carries TRBV4-1 and TRBJ2-7; D is ambiguous. CDR3 length: 16 residues. With 4 bases removed from V and 2 bases from J, the gap between germline ends came to 18 bases. From germline, CDR1 is MGHRA and CDR2 YSYEKL. The CDR3 region is CASSPRIQLGTYEQYF. In DNA form, the CDR3 reads TGCGCCAGCAGCCCTCGAATCCAACTGGGGACCTACGAGCAGTACTTC.

The chain employs TRBV10-2 and TRBJ1-6; 9 bases fit TRBD1. The germline CDR1 and CDR2 sequences are WSHSY and SAAADI. V lost 4 bases and J lost 13; bases outside the gene matches: 17. The CDR3 covers 17 residues. CDR3 protein: CASSVGQQGASNQPLHF. CDR3 DNA: TGCGCCAGCAGTGTGGGTCAACAGGGGGCGAGCAATCAGCCCCTCCACTTT.

This clonotype was observed many times. This sequence joins TRBV6-5 and TRBJ1-2; 9 positions agree with TRBD1. CDR3 length equals 16 residues. The J segment lost 2 bases and the V segment lost 6 bases, leaving 10 bases of the junction unmatched. CDR1 is MNHEY and CDR2 is SVGAGI in the germline V gene. In DNA form, the CDR3 reads TGTGCCAGCAGCGAGTGGGACAGGGCCGTAAACTATGGCTACACCTTC. This encodes CASSEWDRAVNYGYTF.

To note about this clonotype: A much larger clonotype is one base distant, so this may be a read error. V gene TRBV20-1 combines with J gene TRBJ1-1, with D hard to call. V lost 4 bases and J 3 bases, leaving 15 bases between the germline ends. This CDR3 comprises 14 residues. CDR1 is DFQATT, CDR2 SNEGSKA, per germline (reference sequence). CDR3 in DNA: TGCAGTGCTATAGATGCCGTGGGAGACACTGAAGCTTTCTTT. This sequence encodes CSAIDAVGDTEAFF.